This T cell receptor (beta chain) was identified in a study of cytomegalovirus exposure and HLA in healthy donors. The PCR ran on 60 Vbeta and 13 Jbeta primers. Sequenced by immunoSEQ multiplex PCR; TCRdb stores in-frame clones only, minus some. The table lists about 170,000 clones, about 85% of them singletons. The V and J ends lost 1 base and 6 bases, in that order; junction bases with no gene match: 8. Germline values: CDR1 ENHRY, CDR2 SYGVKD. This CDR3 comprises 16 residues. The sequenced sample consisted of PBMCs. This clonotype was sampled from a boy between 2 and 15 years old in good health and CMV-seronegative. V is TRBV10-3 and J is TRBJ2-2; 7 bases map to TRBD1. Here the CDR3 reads CAISEFGNRGAGELFF. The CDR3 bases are TGTGCCATCAGTGAGTTCGGCAACAGGGGAGCCGGGGAGCTGTTTTTT.